What follows describes a single T cell receptor beta chain. For Graves' hyperthyroidism to be stable, ophthalmopathy could not progress within 18 months. It was uncontrolled infection, other autoimmune disease, pregnancy or lactation that excluded patients. The length of the CDR3 is 15 residues. Between the trimmed V and J ends, which lost 0 bases and 1 base, there was a span of 9 bases. Per the germline V gene, CDR1 is MGHRA and CDR2 is YSYEKL. The TCR beta CDR3 regions underwent amplification using RNA transcripts as the source. HTBI primers were the set used in a first-round RT-PCR of the TCR CDR3. TCRdb reprocessed the multiplex PCR reads with MiXCR, giving one entry per CDR3 protein. The sample has some 760,000 distinct CDR3 sequences; 14% are singletons. The source of the sample is a study of T cells in Graves' hyperthyroidism and ophthalmopathy.

V gene TRBV4-1 combines with J gene TRBJ1-2; D remains unclear. The sequenced sample consisted of blood. This clonotype was sampled from a woman aged 18-29 years with Graves' hyperthyroidism. CDR3 sequence reads: CASSQDVAVNYGYTF. As DNA, the CDR3 is TGCGCCAGCAGCCAAGATGTGGCGGTTAACTATGGCTACACCTTC.